The clone carrying this T cell receptor beta chain showed up just a few times. Antigen: not known. The method was immunoSEQ multiplex PCR; TCRdb's version includes in-frame clones alone and lacks a portion of them. This sample carries 470,000 or so clones, 81% of them seen once, and the ten largest clones take approximately 11%. This sample is drawn from a study of shared clonotypes between healthy human individuals. On the study more broadly: Ranging from 18 to 49 in age, donors were two women and a few men. Study-level points and caveats: Depth of sequencing was expected to influence donor clonotype sharing.

The CDR3 runs to 17 residues. With V trimmed by 5 bases and J by 5 bases, 14 bases remained unmatched. CDR1 is SNHLY and CDR2 is FYNNEI in the germline V gene. V and J are TRBV2 and TRBJ2-1; 8 nucleotides match TRBD1. Sequencing was done on a sample of PBMCs. This clonotype was sampled from a woman between 40 and 55 years old in good health. Some clones in this sample may be carry-over from other donors' samples. This chain's CDR3 is CASSPPRRTGKDNEQFF. CDR3 bases: TGTGCCAGCAGTCCCCCCCGCCGGACAGGGAAAGACAATGAGCAGTTCTTC.